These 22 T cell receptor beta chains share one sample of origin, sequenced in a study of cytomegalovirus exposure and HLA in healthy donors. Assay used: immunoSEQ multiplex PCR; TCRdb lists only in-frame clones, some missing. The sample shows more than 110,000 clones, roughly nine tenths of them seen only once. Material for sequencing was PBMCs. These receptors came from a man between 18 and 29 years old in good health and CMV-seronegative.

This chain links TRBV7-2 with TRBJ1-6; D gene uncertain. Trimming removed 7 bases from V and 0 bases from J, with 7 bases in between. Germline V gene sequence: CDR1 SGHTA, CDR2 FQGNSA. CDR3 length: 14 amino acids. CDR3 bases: TGTGCCAGCAAGGAGAGCTCCTATAATTCACCCCTCCACTTT. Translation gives CASKESSYNSPLHF.

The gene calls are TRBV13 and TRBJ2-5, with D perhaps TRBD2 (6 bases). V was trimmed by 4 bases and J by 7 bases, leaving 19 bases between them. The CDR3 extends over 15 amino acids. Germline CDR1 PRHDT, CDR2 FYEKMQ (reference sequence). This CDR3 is CASSSGNRGDGTQYF. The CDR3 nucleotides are TGTGCCAGCAGCTCAGGAAACCGCGGGGACGGGACCCAGTACTTC.

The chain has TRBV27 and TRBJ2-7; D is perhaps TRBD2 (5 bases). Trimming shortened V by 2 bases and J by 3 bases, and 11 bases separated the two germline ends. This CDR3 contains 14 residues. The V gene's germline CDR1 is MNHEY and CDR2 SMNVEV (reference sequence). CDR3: CASSLTREGYEQYF. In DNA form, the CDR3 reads TGTGCCAGCAGTTTAACTAGGGAAGGCTACGAGCAGTACTTC.

The CDR3 region is CASSLGGTVYEQYF. In DNA, the CDR3 is TGCGCCAGCAGCTTGGGGGGGACAGTCTACGAGCAGTACTTC. This sequence joins TRBV5-1 and TRBJ2-7; 7 bases align to TRBD1. The CDR3 totals 14 residues. Per germline, CDR1 SGHRS and CDR2 YFSETQ. With 0 bases clipped from V and 3 bases from J, the junction kept 3 bases outside the gene matches.

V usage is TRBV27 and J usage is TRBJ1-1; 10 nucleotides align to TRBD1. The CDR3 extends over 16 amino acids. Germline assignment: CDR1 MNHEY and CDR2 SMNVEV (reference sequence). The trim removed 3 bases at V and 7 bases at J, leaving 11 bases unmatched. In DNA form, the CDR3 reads TGTGCCAGCAGTTTCCGGTCCGGGACAGGGGCAGATGAAGCTTTCTTT. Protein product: CASSFRSGTGADEAFF.

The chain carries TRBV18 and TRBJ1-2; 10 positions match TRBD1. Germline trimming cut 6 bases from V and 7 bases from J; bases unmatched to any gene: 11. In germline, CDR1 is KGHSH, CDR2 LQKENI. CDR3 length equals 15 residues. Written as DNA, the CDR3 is TGTGCCAGCTCCCGTCCCGGGACAGGGGTTGGTGGCTACACCTTC. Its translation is CASSRPGTGVGGYTF.

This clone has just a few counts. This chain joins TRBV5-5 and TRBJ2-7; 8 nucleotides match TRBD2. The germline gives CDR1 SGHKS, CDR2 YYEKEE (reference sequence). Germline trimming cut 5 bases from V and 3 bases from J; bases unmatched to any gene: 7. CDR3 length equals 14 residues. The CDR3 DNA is TGTGCCAGCAGACCGACTAGCGCCGACTACGAGCAGTACTTC. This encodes CASRPTSADYEQYF.

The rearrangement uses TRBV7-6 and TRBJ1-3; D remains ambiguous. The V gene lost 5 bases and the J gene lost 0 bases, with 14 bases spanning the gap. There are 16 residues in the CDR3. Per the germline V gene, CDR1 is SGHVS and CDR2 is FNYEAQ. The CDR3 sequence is CASSPLSTSSGNTIYF. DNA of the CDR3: TGTGCCAGCAGCCCTCTTTCGACAAGCTCTGGAAACACCATATATTTT.

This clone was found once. CDR3 loop: CASKVGREEKLFF. The CDR3 bases are TGTGCCAGCAAAGTGGGCCGGGAGGAAAAACTGTTTTTT. V and J are TRBV28 and TRBJ1-4; D uncertain. The CDR3 runs to 13 residues. V was pared by 7 bases and J by 8 bases, with 14 bases between. Germline loops: CDR1 MDHEN, CDR2 SYDVKM.

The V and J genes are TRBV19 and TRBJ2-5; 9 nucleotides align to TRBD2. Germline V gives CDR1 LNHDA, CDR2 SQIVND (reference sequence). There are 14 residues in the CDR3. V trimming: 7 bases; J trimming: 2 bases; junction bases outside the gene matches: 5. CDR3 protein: CASTRLAGQETQYF. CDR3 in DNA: TGTGCCAGTACACGGCTAGCGGGACAAGAGACCCAGTACTTC.

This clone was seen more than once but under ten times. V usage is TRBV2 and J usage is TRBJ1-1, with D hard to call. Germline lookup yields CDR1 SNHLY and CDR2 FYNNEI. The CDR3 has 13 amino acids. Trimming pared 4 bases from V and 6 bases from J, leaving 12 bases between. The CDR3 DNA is TGTGCCAGCAGTGTACAAGGGAGGGCTGAAGCTTTCTTT. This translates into CASSVQGRAEAFF. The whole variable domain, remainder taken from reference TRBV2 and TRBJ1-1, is EPEVTQTPSHQVTQMGQEVILRCVPISNHLYFYWYRQILGQKVEFLVSFYNNEISEKSEIFDDQFSVERPDGSNFTLKIRSTKLEDSAMYFCASSVQGRAEAFFGQGTRLTVV.

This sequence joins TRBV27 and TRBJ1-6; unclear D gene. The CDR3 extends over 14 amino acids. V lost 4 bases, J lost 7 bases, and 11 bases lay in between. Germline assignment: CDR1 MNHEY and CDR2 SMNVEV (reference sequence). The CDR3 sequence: CASSSRSENSPLHF. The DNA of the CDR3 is TGTGCCAGCAGTTCCAGAAGCGAGAATTCACCCCTCCACTTT.

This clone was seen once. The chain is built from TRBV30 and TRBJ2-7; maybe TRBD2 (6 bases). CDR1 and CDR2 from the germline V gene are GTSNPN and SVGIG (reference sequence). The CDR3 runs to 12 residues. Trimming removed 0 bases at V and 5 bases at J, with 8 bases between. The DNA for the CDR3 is TGTGCCTGGAGTGTATGGGGGGACGAGCAGTACTTC. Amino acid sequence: CAWSVWGDEQYF.

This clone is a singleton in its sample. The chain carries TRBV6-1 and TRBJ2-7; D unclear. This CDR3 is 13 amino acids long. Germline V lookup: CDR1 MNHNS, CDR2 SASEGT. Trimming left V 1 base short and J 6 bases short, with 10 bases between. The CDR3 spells CASSEDGWAEQYF. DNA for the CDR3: TGTGCCAGCAGTGAAGATGGGTGGGCCGAGCAGTACTTC.

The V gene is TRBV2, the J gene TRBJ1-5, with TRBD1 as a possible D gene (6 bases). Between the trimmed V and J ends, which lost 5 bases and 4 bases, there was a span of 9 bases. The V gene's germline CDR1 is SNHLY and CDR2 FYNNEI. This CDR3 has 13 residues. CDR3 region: CASSRQENQPQHF. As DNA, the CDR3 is TGTGCCAGCAGTCGACAGGAAAATCAGCCCCAGCATTTT.

This CDR3 reads CASSPGQKNTEAFF. As DNA, the CDR3 is TGTGCCAGCAGCCCGGGACAGAAAAACACTGAAGCTTTCTTT. The chain links TRBV11-3 to TRBJ1-1; 7 bases are shared with TRBD1. With V trimmed by 5 bases and J by 2 bases, 5 bases remained unmatched. The CDR3 length is 14 residues. The germline V gene has CDR1 SGHNT and CDR2 YENEEA.

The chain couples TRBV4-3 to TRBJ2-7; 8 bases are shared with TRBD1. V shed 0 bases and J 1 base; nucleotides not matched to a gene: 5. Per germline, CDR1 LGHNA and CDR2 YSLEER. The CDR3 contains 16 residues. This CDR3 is CASSQEAGQGSYEQYF. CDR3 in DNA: TGCGCCAGCAGCCAAGAGGCTGGACAGGGATCCTACGAGCAGTACTTC.

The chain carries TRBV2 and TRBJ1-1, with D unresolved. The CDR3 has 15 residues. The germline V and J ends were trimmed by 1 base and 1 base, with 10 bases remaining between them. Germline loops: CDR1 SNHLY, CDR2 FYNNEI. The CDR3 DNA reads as TGTGCCAGCAGTGAAGTAGCGACACCGAACACTGAAGCTTTCTTT. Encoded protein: CASSEVATPNTEAFF. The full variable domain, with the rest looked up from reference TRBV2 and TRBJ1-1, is EPEVTQTPSHQVTQMGQEVILRCVPISNHLYFYWYRQILGQKVEFLVSFYNNEISEKSEIFDDQFSVERPDGSNFTLKIRSTKLEDSAMYFCASSEVATPNTEAFFGQGTRLTVV.

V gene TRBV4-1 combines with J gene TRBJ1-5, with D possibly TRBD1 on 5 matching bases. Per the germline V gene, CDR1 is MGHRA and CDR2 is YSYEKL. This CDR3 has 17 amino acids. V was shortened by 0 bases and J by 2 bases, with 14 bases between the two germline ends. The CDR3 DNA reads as TGCGCCAGCAGCCAAGATTTCAGCGGGGGTGGCAATCAGCCCCAGCATTTT. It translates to CASSQDFSGGGNQPQHF.

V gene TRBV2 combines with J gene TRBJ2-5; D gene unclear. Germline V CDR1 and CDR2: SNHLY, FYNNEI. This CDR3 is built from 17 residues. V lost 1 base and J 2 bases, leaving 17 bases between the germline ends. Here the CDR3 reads CASSEVRSTPPQETQYF. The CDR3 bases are TGTGCCAGCAGTGAAGTCCGGTCGACTCCCCCTCAAGAGACCCAGTACTTC.

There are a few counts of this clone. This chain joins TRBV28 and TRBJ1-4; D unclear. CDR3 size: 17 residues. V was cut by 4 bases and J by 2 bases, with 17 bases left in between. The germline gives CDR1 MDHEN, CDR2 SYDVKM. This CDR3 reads CASSWVLGEATNEKLFF. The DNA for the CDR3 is TGTGCCAGCAGTTGGGTCCTGGGAGAGGCGACTAATGAAAAACTGTTTTTT.

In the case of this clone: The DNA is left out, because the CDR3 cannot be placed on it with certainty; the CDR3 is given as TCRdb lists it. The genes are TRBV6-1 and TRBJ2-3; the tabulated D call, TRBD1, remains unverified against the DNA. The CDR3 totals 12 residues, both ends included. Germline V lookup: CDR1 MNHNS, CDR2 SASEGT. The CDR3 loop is CASFLWGDTQYF.